The T cell receptor beta chain described here comes from a study of regulatory T cells in long-lasting Graves disease. Both iRepertoire HTBI primers and Arm-PCR of CDR3 regions were used to build the TCR beta libraries. TCRdb re-called the multiplex PCR reads with MiXCR, one entry per CDR3 protein. The table records about 460,000 distinct CDR3 sequences, approximately 23% of them present only once. Concerning this clonotype itself: The antigen remains unidentified.

Germline CDR1 and CDR2: LGHDT and YNNKEL (reference sequence). Trimming took 2 bases from V and 1 from J, leaving 8 bases between them. The length of the CDR3 is 14 residues. Findings and caveats of the study: Shared public clonotypes totalled about 2,600 in persistent patients, compared with about a thousand in new patients. Accuracy was perhaps lowered by the small sample size. Persistent cases favored TRBV28, TRBJ1-2 and TRBJ2-5.

Sample time point: persistent/refractory GD, antithyroid drugs over 5 years with positive TRAb. The authors made the TCR library using RNA they extracted from PBMCs. Graves' disease diagnosis followed American Thyroid Association guidelines. The chain carries TRBV3-1 and TRBJ1-1; D is unclear. The sequence was collected from a female donor with Graves disease. Sequenced material: peripheral blood mononuclear cells (PBMCs), taken when the disease was refractory, from a patient treated with antithyroid drugs. The CDR3 DNA reads TGTGCCAGCAGCCAACTCAGCCCGAACACTGAAGCTTTCTTT. It specifies CASSQLSPNTEAFF. The variable domain in full, completed from reference TRBV3-1 and TRBJ1-1, reads DTAVSQTPKYLVTQMGNDKSIKCEQNLGHDTMYWYKQDSKKFLKIMFSYNNKELIINETVPNRFSPKSPDKAHLNLHINSLELGDSAVYFCASSQLSPNTEAFFGQGTRLTVV.